The next 26 T cell receptor beta chains were all read from a single sample in a study of a mutant IDH1 vaccine in newly diagnosed glioma. The method was immunoSEQ multiplex PCR; TCRdb's version includes in-frame clones alone and lacks a portion of them. The data contain 25,000 to 30,000 clones, roughly 77% of them singletons. Sample time point: week 5, during vaccination. Alongside topical imiquimod, each dose of vaccine comprised 300 ug of mutant IDH1 20-mer peptide. The antigens these receptors bind are not known. The sequencing used PBMCs, collected from a glioma patient whose treatment included an IDH1 peptide vaccine. The receptors shown here come from a man aged 35 to 55 with glioma.

The chain links TRBV11-3 to TRBJ2-5; 9 bases fit TRBD2. The CDR3 sequence is 16 residues long. The J segment lost 2 bases and the V segment lost 5 bases, leaving 9 bases of the junction unmatched. Germline CDR1 reads SGHNT; CDR2 reads YENEEA. The CDR3 nucleotides read TGTGCCAGCAGCACCGGGACTAGCTGGGATCAAGAGACCCAGTACTTC. This codes for CASSTGTSWDQETQYF.

This chain joins TRBV2 and TRBJ2-7; the match to TRBD1 covers 9 bases. J lost 5 bases, V lost 4 bases, and 9 bases had no gene match. CDR1 is SNHLY, CDR2 FYNNEI, per germline. The CDR3 extends over 15 amino acids. The CDR3 region is CASSGQQGATHEQYF. CDR3 DNA sequence: TGTGCCAGCAGTGGCCAACAGGGGGCCACTCACGAGCAGTACTTC.

This rearrangement joins TRBV14 to TRBJ2-5; D perhaps matches TRBD2 (6 bases). Germline CDR1 is SGHDN and CDR2 is FVKESK. Trimming stripped 1 base from V and 1 base from J, with 13 bases between. CDR3 size: 16 residues. This CDR3 is CASSQGGSGAQETQYF. The CDR3 coding sequence is TGTGCCAGCAGCCAAGGCGGTAGCGGTGCCCAAGAGACCCAGTACTTC.

CDR3 sequence reads: CASSYSGSTDTQYF. The DNA for the CDR3 is TGTGCCAGCAGTTACTCGGGTAGCACAGATACGCAGTATTTT. The chain uses TRBV6-5 and TRBJ2-3; no clear D gene. CDR1 MNHEY and CDR2 SVGAGI come from the germline V gene. Trimming took off 0 bases at V and 0 bases at J, with 4 bases between the two ends. This CDR3 comprises 14 residues.

The chain joins TRBV7-9 to TRBJ2-3, with 8 bases that match TRBD2. Germline V lookup: CDR1 SEHNR, CDR2 FQNEAQ (reference sequence). Unmatched junction bases numbered 3, after V lost 5 bases and J lost 2 bases. The CDR3 is made up of 14 amino acids. The CDR3 DNA sequence: TGTGCCAGCAGCCGTAGCGGGAACACAGATACGCAGTATTTT. It yields the protein CASSRSGNTDTQYF.

The chain recombines TRBV5-5 with TRBJ2-1, with D maybe TRBD1 (5 bases). Trimming removed 1 base from V and 5 bases from J, with 13 bases in between. The V gene's germline CDR1 is SGHKS and CDR2 YYEKEE (reference sequence). The CDR3 runs to 15 residues. CDR3 protein: CASSLFSREHNEQFF. For the CDR3, the DNA is TGTGCCAGCAGCTTGTTCTCCAGGGAACACAATGAGCAGTTCTTC.

V gene TRBV5-8 combines with J gene TRBJ2-2, with a possible D match to TRBD2 (6 bases). The CDR3 sequence is 14 residues long. In germline, CDR1 is SGHTS, CDR2 YDEGEE. V lost 4 bases to trimming and J lost 6 bases, with 13 bases between them. The CDR3 DNA sequence: TGTGCCAGCAGCAACAATCGGAGGGCCGGGGAGCTGTTTTTT. Its translation is CASSNNRRAGELFF. Based on the CDR3 plus reference TRBV5-8 and TRBJ2-2, the full variable domain is EAGVTQSPTHLIKTRGQQATLRCSPISGHTSVYWYQQALGLGLQFLLWYDEGEERNRGNFPPRFSGRQFPNYSSELNVNALELEDSALYLCASSNNRRAGELFFGEGSRLTVL.

V is TRBV6-5 and J is TRBJ2-3; no firm D call. This CDR3 spans 16 amino acids. V shed 0 bases and J shed 4 bases, with 14 bases lying between them. Germline CDR1 reads MNHEY; CDR2 reads SVGAGI. This CDR3 is CASSYSWARFSDTQYF. In nucleotides, the CDR3 is TGTGCCAGCAGTTACTCGTGGGCTAGGTTTTCAGATACGCAGTATTTT.

This chain joins TRBV2 and TRBJ2-3, with TRBD2 identical over 9 bases. With V trimmed by 6 bases and J by 2 bases, 9 bases remained unmatched. Germline CDR1 is SNHLY and CDR2 is FYNNEI. The CDR3 is 16 residues long. CDR3 bases: TGTGCCAGCAGAACCGGGGAGCGGGAGGTCACAGATACGCAGTATTTT. Its translation: CASRTGEREVTDTQYF.

This clone was recorded a few times. The chain carries TRBV2 and TRBJ1-2; D may be TRBD1 (5 bases). The germline V gene has CDR1 SNHLY and CDR2 FYNNEI. V was shortened by 5 bases and J by 7 bases, with 14 bases between the two germline ends. This CDR3 is built from 13 residues. In nucleotides, the CDR3 is TGTGCCAGCAGTTCTCAGGGTCTGGGTGGCTACACCTTC. This translates into CASSSQGLGGYTF.

Turning to this clone: The sample carries other DNA sequences with the same CDR3. V is TRBV11-2 and J is TRBJ1-2; 8 nucleotides agree with TRBD1. Germline assignment: CDR1 SGHAT and CDR2 FQNNGV. V gave up 1 base and J gave up 5 bases; unmatched junction bases: 0. The CDR3 consists of 13 residues. CDR3 coding DNA: TGTGCCAGCAGCTTAGGGACAGGGTATGGCTACACCTTC. Protein product: CASSLGTGYGYTF.

This clone was detected only a few times. The genes are TRBV4-1 and TRBJ1-5; D gene unclear. The CDR3 covers 16 residues. The germline V gene encodes CDR1 MGHRA and CDR2 YSYEKL. Trimming took 1 base from V and 1 from J, leaving 11 bases between them. CDR3 sequence reads: CASSQVGIGSNQPQHF. The CDR3 region has the DNA TGCGCCAGCAGCCAAGTAGGGATAGGGAGCAATCAGCCCCAGCATTTT.

The chain is built from TRBV9 and TRBJ1-6; D gene unclear. V gave up 2 bases and J gave up 5 bases, with 2 bases separating them. The V gene's germline CDR1 is SGDLS and CDR2 YYNGEE. This CDR3 has 12 amino acids. The CDR3 coding sequence is TGTGCCAGCAGCGTCAATAATTCACCCCTCCACTTT. Residues: CASSVNNSPLHF. The variable domain in full, with the rest retrieved from reference TRBV9 and TRBJ1-6, is DSGVTQTPKHLITATGQRVTLRCSPRSGDLSVYWYQQSLDQGLQFLIQYYNGEERAKGNILERFSAQQFPDLHSELNLSSLELGDSALYFCASSVNNSPLHFGNGTRLTVT.

This rearrangement joins TRBV19 to TRBJ2-3; D is ambiguous. V dropped 2 bases and J dropped 0 bases, with 6 bases sitting between them. Germline V gives CDR1 LNHDA, CDR2 SQIVND (reference sequence). The CDR3 extends over 14 amino acids. DNA for the CDR3: TGTGCCAGTAGTATACGCGAGAGCACAGATACGCAGTATTTT. Its protein product is CASSIRESTDTQYF.

The chain has TRBV25-1 and TRBJ2-1; D gene ambiguous. Deletions cut 9 bases from V and 0 bases from J, with 12 bases between. The V gene's germline CDR1 is MGHDK and CDR2 SYGVNS. This CDR3 comprises 14 residues. CDR3 in DNA: TGTGCCAGTTCCCCCCGACGCTCCTACAATGAGCAGTTCTTC. Translation: CASSPRRSYNEQFF.

This clone was observed a handful of times. This same CDR3 is encoded by further DNA sequences in the sample. The chain has TRBV4-3 and TRBJ2-5; D remains ambiguous. The CDR3 totals 16 residues. The germline gives CDR1 LGHNA, CDR2 YSLEER. V lost 0 bases and J 5 bases, leaving 16 bases between the germline ends. CDR3 amino acids: CASSQDYEVGRETQYF. The CDR3 region has the DNA TGCGCCAGCAGCCAAGATTATGAAGTGGGTCGGGAGACCCAGTACTTC.

V gene TRBV5-6 combines with J gene TRBJ2-7; D remains ambiguous. The ends were cut back, 5 bases at V and 1 base at J, with 16 bases in the middle. The CDR3 consists of 15 residues. Germline values: CDR1 SGHDT, CDR2 YYEEEE. The CDR3 bases are TGTGCCAGCAGTTCCCGACCCGCTCGGTCCTACGAGCAGTACGTC. It translates to CASSSRPARSYEQYV.

The chain joins TRBV5-3 to TRBJ1-2; no firm D call. TRBV5-3 is filed as an ORF, its function uncertain. V gave up 1 base and J gave up 6 bases, with 10 bases separating them. This CDR3 is built from 13 residues. Written as DNA, the CDR3 is TGTGCCAGAAGCTTGAAAGTTCCCGATGGCTACACCTTC. Translation gives CARSLKVPDGYTF.

This clone was observed once. The chain links TRBV14 to TRBJ2-1; possible D gene TRBD2, 6 bases. This CDR3 has 15 amino acids. The V and J ends lost 1 base and 2 bases respectively, with 9 bases between them. The germline gives CDR1 SGHDN, CDR2 FVKESK. Written as DNA, the CDR3 is TGTGCCAGCAGCCAAGGGACTACAACCTACAATGAGCAGTTCTTC. The encoded protein is CASSQGTTTYNEQFF.

The chain joins TRBV7-8 to TRBJ2-7; TRBD1 matches 9 bases. The ends lost 5 bases at V and 2 bases at J; junction bases unmatched: 10. The CDR3 covers 16 residues. Germline V lookup: CDR1 SGHVS, CDR2 FQNEAQ. The CDR3 here is CASSRAGTGITYEQYV. CDR3 DNA sequence: TGTGCCAGCAGCCGGGCCGGGACAGGGATCACCTACGAGCAGTACGTC.

This chain links TRBV19 with TRBJ2-7, with 7 bases that match TRBD1. J was trimmed by 1 base and V by 5 bases; bases with no gene match: 2. Germline CDR1 reads LNHDA; CDR2 reads SQIVND (reference sequence). There are 13 residues in the CDR3. The CDR3 region has the DNA TGTGCCAGTAGTCGGGACAGATCCTACGAGCAGTACTTC. Protein: CASSRDRSYEQYF.

CDR3 in DNA: TGTGCCAGCAGCCCCGGCGACATCGAATACGAGCAGTACGTC. Encoded protein: CASSPGDIEYEQYV. This chain connects TRBV7-6 to TRBJ2-7, with no clear D. CDR1 SGHVS and CDR2 FNYEAQ come from the germline V gene. This CDR3 is 14 amino acids long. Trimming took 5 bases from V and 4 from J, leaving 15 bases between them.

This sequence joins TRBV29-1 and TRBJ1-2; D is unresolved. The CDR3 extends over 13 amino acids. The germline CDR1 and CDR2 sequences are SQVTM and ANQGSEA. Trimming removed 1 base from V and 8 bases from J, with 14 bases in between. The CDR3 sequence is CSVEAQSDRGYTF. The CDR3 DNA reads TGCAGCGTTGAAGCCCAGTCGGATAGGGGCTACACCTTC.

The chain carries TRBV21-1 and TRBJ2-5; the D call of TRBD2 is as the table states it, not checked on the DNA. TRBV21-1 is recorded as a pseudogene. This CDR3 has 20 residues. This CDR3 is CASSLHPSGVGAGPFRDQYF. DNA of the CDR3: TGTGCCAGCAGCTTACACCCCTCCGGAGTGGGAGCGGGCCCCTTTCGTGACCAGTACTTC.

The CDR3: CASSALGRQVSNQPQHF. The DNA of the CDR3 is TGTGCCAGCAGCGCCCTTGGGAGACAGGTTAGCAATCAGCCCCAGCATTTT. The V gene is TRBV7-8, the J gene TRBJ1-5, with a possible D match to TRBD1 (6 bases). V lost 5 bases and J lost 0, with 17 bases in between. This CDR3 spans 17 amino acids. Germline V gene lookup returns CDR1 SGHVS and CDR2 FQNEAQ.

The J gene is TRBJ1-5, the V gene TRBV6-4, with D maybe TRBD1 (5 bases). The ends were cut back, 0 bases at V and 2 bases at J, with 8 bases in the middle. Germline lookup yields CDR1 MRHNA and CDR2 SNTAGT. The CDR3 runs 15 residues. CDR3 in amino acids: CASSDSVGGNQPQHF. CDR3 nucleotides: TGTGCCAGCAGTGACTCCGTAGGGGGCAATCAGCCCCAGCATTTT.